This T cell receptor beta chain comes out of a study of CD8 T cells in ankylosing spondylitis. Study-level results: Researchers reportedly found disease-linked clones significantly enriched in matched ankylosing spondylitis synovial fluid. Peripheral blood samples showed relatively rare disease-linked clones, and these clones were CD8+. Seemingly distinctive of ankylosing spondylitis blood was a TCR beta motif formed by eight highly homologous variants.

TCRdb used MiXCR to reprocess the 5' RACE reads, holding one entry per CDR3 protein. The sample has 750,000 to 850,000 distinct CDR3 sequences; about an eighth are singletons. This clonotype was found many times. Its antigen is unknown. Germline V lookup: CDR1 DFQATT, CDR2 SNEGSKA (reference sequence). V was clipped by 2 bases and J by 3 bases, with 13 bases between them. The CDR3 has 14 residues. V is TRBV20-1 and J is TRBJ1-2; D remains unclear. The TCR originated in a male donor with ankylosing spondylitis. Material for sequencing was blood, either unsorted or a sorted T cell fraction (not recorded which). The CDR3 coding sequence is TGCAGTGCTAGAAGTCCTGACACTCACTATGGCTACACCTTC. It specifies CSARSPDTHYGYTF.